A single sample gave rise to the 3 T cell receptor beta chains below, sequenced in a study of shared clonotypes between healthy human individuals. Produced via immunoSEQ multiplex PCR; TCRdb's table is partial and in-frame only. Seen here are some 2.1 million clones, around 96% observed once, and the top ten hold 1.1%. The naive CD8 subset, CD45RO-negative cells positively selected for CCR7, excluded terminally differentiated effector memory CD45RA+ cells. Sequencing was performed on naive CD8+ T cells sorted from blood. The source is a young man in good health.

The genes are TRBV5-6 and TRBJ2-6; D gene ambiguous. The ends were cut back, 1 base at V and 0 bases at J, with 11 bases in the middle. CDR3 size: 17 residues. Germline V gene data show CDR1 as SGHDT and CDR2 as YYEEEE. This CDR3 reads CASSLLSGLSGANVLTF. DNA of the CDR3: TGTGCCAGCAGCTTGTTATCCGGCCTCTCTGGGGCCAACGTCCTGACTTTC.

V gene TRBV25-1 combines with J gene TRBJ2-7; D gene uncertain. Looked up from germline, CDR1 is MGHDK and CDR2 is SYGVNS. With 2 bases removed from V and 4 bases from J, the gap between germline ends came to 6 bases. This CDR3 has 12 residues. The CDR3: CASSEVLYEQYF. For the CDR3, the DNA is TGTGCCAGCAGTGAAGTCCTTTACGAGCAGTACTTC.

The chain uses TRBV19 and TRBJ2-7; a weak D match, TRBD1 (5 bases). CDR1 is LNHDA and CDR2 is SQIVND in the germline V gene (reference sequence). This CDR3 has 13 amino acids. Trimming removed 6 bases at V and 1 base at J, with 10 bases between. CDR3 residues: CASSRVPSYEQYF. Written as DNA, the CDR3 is TGTGCCAGTAGCAGGGTCCCTTCCTACGAGCAGTACTTC. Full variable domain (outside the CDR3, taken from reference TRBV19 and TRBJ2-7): DGGITQSPKYLFRKEGQNVTLSCEQNLNHDAMYWYRQDPGQGLRLIYYSQIVNDFQKGDIAEGYSVSREKKESFPLTVTSAQKNPTAFYLCASSRVPSYEQYFGPGTRLTVT.